These 30 T cell receptor beta chains came from one sample sequenced in a study of blood T cell repertoires in COVID-19. Profiling relied on immunoSEQ multiplex PCR, and the TCRdb table lists in-frame clones only, not all of them. The repertoire has 200,000 to 300,000 clones, 82% of them found once; the top ten carry 9.5% to 15%. The specimen sequenced was peripheral blood. Receptor source: a woman aged 55-75 years with active or convalescent COVID-19.

There are a few counts of this clone. The rearrangement joins TRBV7-3 to TRBJ1-1; 7 bases align to TRBD1. The germline gives CDR1 SGHTA, CDR2 FQGTGA. This CDR3 contains 16 residues. J gave up 0 bases and V 5 bases, and 9 bases lay outside the gene matches. CDR3 coding DNA: TGTGCCAGCAGCCCACAGGCAGGGGGGATGAACACTGAAGCTTTCTTT. Translating it yields CASSPQAGGMNTEAFF.

The rearrangement links TRBV21-1 to TRBJ2-7; the DNA was not used to check the table's D call, TRBD1. TRBV21-1 is recorded as a pseudogene. The CDR3 length is 15 residues. CDR3 loop: CASSKSGTDPYEQYF. The DNA of the CDR3 is TGTGCCAGCAGCAAAAGTGGAACAGACCCCTACGAGCAGTACTTC.

V gene TRBV6-4 combines with J gene TRBJ1-1; D gene ambiguous. Trimming cost V 6 bases and J 7 bases, with 18 bases left between them. Germline-derived CDR1 and CDR2 are MRHNA and SNTAGT. This CDR3 has 14 amino acids. CDR3 sequence (DNA): TGTGCCAGCAGGCCCCTTTCGGGAGTAGGTGAAGCTTTCTTT. It translates to CASRPLSGVGEAFF.

The rearrangement links TRBV20-1 to TRBJ1-2; weak D call: TRBD1 (6 bases). Germline V gives CDR1 DFQATT, CDR2 SNEGSKA (reference sequence). The CDR3 has 11 amino acids. The V gene lost 3 bases and the J gene lost 7 bases, with 9 bases spanning the gap. This CDR3 reads CSARGGLGYTF. The CDR3, as DNA: TGCAGTGCTAGGGGGGGGCTTGGCTACACCTTC.

To note about this clone: Other DNA sequences in this specimen translate into the identical CDR3. The chain combines TRBV30 with TRBJ1-6; TRBD1 aligns across 8 bases. This CDR3 comprises 14 residues. Germline lookup yields CDR1 GTSNPN and CDR2 SVGIG (reference sequence). Germline trimming cut 3 bases from V and 6 bases from J; bases unmatched to any gene: 4. CDR3 in DNA: TGTGCCTGGAGCACAGGACAGGGTAATTCACCCCTCCACTTT. It codes for CAWSTGQGNSPLHF.

The V and J genes are TRBV7-2 and TRBJ1-1; D perhaps matches TRBD1 (5 bases). CDR1 and CDR2 from the germline V gene are SGHTA and FQGNSA. This CDR3 has 13 amino acids. V lost 3 bases to trimming and J lost 5 bases, with 10 bases between them. The CDR3 is CASSFAGSTEAFF. The CDR3 bases are TGTGCCAGCAGCTTCGCAGGGTCGACTGAAGCTTTCTTT.

This chain uses TRBV29-1 with TRBJ1-5; no clear D. Trimming took off 6 bases at V and 0 bases at J, with 15 bases between the two ends. The CDR3 has 15 amino acids. Germline CDR1 SQVTM, CDR2 ANQGSEA. CDR3 in DNA: TGCAGCGTCTCTGGGTCAGGCCTTAGCAATCAGCCCCAGCATTTT. It codes for CSVSGSGLSNQPQHF.

This clone has a handful of counts. The chain links TRBV11-2 to TRBJ2-1; D is perhaps TRBD1 (6 bases). Germline values: CDR1 SGHAT, CDR2 FQNNGV. The CDR3 loop spans 15 amino acids. V was clipped by 2 bases and J by 5 bases, with 13 bases between them. The CDR3 DNA is TGTGCCAGCAGCTTAATGGGGACAATAAACAATGAGCAGTTCTTC. The encoded protein is CASSLMGTINNEQFF.

The V gene is TRBV12-3 or TRBV12-4, the J gene TRBJ1-2, with 8 bases that match TRBD1. V lost 4 bases to trimming and J lost 7 bases; unmatched junction nucleotides: 2. The CDR3 sequence is 12 residues long. The DNA of the CDR3 is TGTGCCAGCAGTTCCGGACAGGGTGGCTACACCTTC. This encodes CASSSGQGGYTF.

The gene calls are TRBV7-9 and TRBJ2-1, with D possibly TRBD2 on 6 matching bases. The length of the CDR3 is 17 residues. Trimming removed 3 bases at V and 7 bases at J, with 22 bases between. Germline assignment: CDR1 SEHNR and CDR2 FQNEAQ (reference sequence). In nucleotides, the CDR3 is TGTGCCAGCAGCTTCCCGACGAGGACTACCACTGGGAATGAGCAGTTCTTC. Its protein product is CASSFPTRTTTGNEQFF. The entire variable domain, with the rest obtained from reference TRBV7-9 and TRBJ2-1, is as follows: DTGVSQNPRHKITKRGQNVTFRCDPISEHNRLYWYRQTLGQGPEFLTYFQNEAQLEKSRLLSDRFSAERPKGSFSTLEIQRTEQGDSAMYLCASSFPTRTTTGNEQFFGPGTRLTVL.

V gene TRBV19 combines with J gene TRBJ1-4, with a tentative D call TRBD1 (5 bases). Germline CDR1 reads LNHDA; CDR2 reads SQIVND (reference sequence). CDR3 length: 16 amino acids. The V end lost 3 bases, the J end lost 0 bases, and 11 bases lay between the germline ends. CDR3 sequence: CASSMNGHSTNEKLFF. Here the CDR3 DNA reads TGTGCCAGTAGTATGAACGGACACTCAACTAATGAAAAACTGTTTTTT.

This chain joins TRBV6-2 or TRBV6-3 and TRBJ2-5; TRBD2 aligns across 12 bases. V was pared by 5 bases and J by 0 bases, with 13 bases of the junction left unmatched. The CDR3 is 19 amino acids. CDR1 and CDR2 from the germline V gene are MNHEY and SVGEGT. The CDR3 bases are TGTGCCAGCAGTCCCCGGCTAGCGGGGGGGCCAAGATACCAAGAGACCCAGTACTTC. Its protein is CASSPRLAGGPRYQETQYF.

The gene calls are TRBV27 and TRBJ2-7; 12 bases match TRBD1. This CDR3 spans 13 amino acids. J lost 7 bases, V lost 4 bases, and 2 bases had no gene match. The germline V gene encodes CDR1 MNHEY and CDR2 SMNVEV (reference sequence). CDR3 residues: CASSWDRGREQYF. The CDR3 DNA follows: TGTGCCAGCAGTTGGGACAGGGGGCGGGAGCAGTACTTC.

The V call is TRBV19, the J call TRBJ1-2; maybe TRBD1 (6 bases). CDR3 size: 13 residues. Per the germline V gene, CDR1 is LNHDA and CDR2 is SQIVND (reference sequence). Trimming cost V 10 bases and J 3 bases, with 15 bases left between them. CDR3 protein: CATRPGEDYGYTF. The CDR3 DNA is TGTGCCACCCGGCCAGGGGAAGACTATGGCTACACCTTC.

The chain's CDR3 is CASGLDRSGTFF. The CDR3 DNA reads TGTGCTAGTGGTTTGGACAGGTCCGGAACTTTCTTT. The V call is TRBV12-5, the J call TRBJ1-1, with a possible D match to TRBD1 (5 bases). Germline CDR1 LGHNT, CDR2 FRNRAP. V lost 1 base, J lost 12 bases, and 12 bases lay in between. The CDR3 loop spans 12 amino acids.

Written as DNA, the CDR3 is TGCGCCAGCGCGGGGGTTAACTATGGCTACACCTTC. As protein: CASAGVNYGYTF. The chain combines TRBV10-2 with TRBJ1-2, with D perhaps matching TRBD1 (5 bases). CDR1 is WSHSY and CDR2 is SAAADI in the germline V gene. V shed 8 bases and J shed 1 base, with 8 bases lying between them. The CDR3 loop spans 12 amino acids.

The chain links TRBV18 to TRBJ2-3, with 8 bases aligning to TRBD2. Germline CDR1 reads KGHSH; CDR2 reads LQKENI. There are 17 residues in the CDR3. The trim removed 3 bases at V and 3 bases at J, leaving 11 bases unmatched. CDR3 sequence (DNA): TGTGCCAGCTCACCCGCATGGGGCGGGGGGAAGACAGATACGCAGTATTTT. Amino acid sequence: CASSPAWGGGKTDTQYF.

V usage is TRBV2 and J usage is TRBJ2-6; D perhaps matches TRBD1 (5 bases). Germline lookup yields CDR1 SNHLY and CDR2 FYNNEI. This CDR3 comprises 15 residues. Between the trimmed V and J ends, which lost 7 bases and 0 bases, there was a span of 10 bases. The CDR3 sequence is CASTPGASGANVLTF. The DNA for the CDR3 is TGTGCCAGCACCCCTGGGGCCTCTGGGGCCAACGTCCTGACTTTC.

The chain carries TRBV3-1 (or the pseudogene TRBV3-2) and TRBJ1-1, with 9 bases aligning to TRBD1. Germline CDR1 reads LGHDT; CDR2 reads YNNKEL (reference sequence). There are 15 residues in the CDR3. Trimming cost V 5 bases and J 2 bases; bases outside gene matches: 6. CDR3 sequence (DNA): TGTGCCAGCAGCTGGGCGGGACAGGGAAACACTGAAGCTTTCTTT. This sequence encodes CASSWAGQGNTEAFF.

This chain joins TRBV29-1 and TRBJ1-2, with D perhaps TRBD1 (6 bases). The CDR3 is 13 amino acids. From germline, CDR1 is SQVTM and CDR2 ANQGSEA. Trimming took 3 bases from V and 3 from J, leaving 11 bases between them. This CDR3 reads CSVDLEGDYGYTF. Here the CDR3 DNA reads TGCAGCGTTGACTTAGAGGGGGACTATGGCTACACCTTC.

This clone appeared a single time. This chain uses TRBV18 with TRBJ1-3; 7 nucleotides align to TRBD1. The CDR3 spans 14 residues. The V gene's germline CDR1 is KGHSH and CDR2 LQKENI. Trimming removed 6 bases from V and 3 bases from J; junction bases left unmatched: 5. CDR3: CASSDQGDGNTIYF. In DNA form, the CDR3 reads TGTGCCAGCTCCGACCAGGGGGATGGAAACACCATATATTTT.

This clone was seen more than once but under ten times. The rearrangement uses TRBV19 and TRBJ2-7, with TRBD1 matching over 11 bases. Germline V gene data show CDR1 as LNHDA and CDR2 as SQIVND (reference sequence). CDR3 size: 14 residues. Germline trimming cut 5 bases from V and 6 bases from J; bases unmatched to any gene: 6. The CDR3 region is CASSAGGTGGEQYF. CDR3 nucleotide sequence: TGTGCCAGTAGTGCCGGAGGGACAGGGGGCGAGCAGTACTTC.

V gene TRBV7-2 combines with J gene TRBJ1-2; 9 nucleotides line up with TRBD1. The CDR3 runs 15 residues. Germline CDR1 is SGHTA and CDR2 is FQGNSA. With V trimmed by 5 bases and J by 1 base, 5 bases remained unmatched. CDR3 loop: CASSRDRAYNYGYTF. DNA of the CDR3: TGTGCCAGCAGCCGGGACAGGGCTTATAACTATGGCTACACCTTC.

The rearrangement joins TRBV5-1 to TRBJ2-7, with 8 bases that match TRBD1. With 1 base clipped from V and 5 bases from J, the junction kept 8 bases outside the gene matches. The germline V gene has CDR1 SGHRS and CDR2 YFSETQ. This CDR3 contains 15 residues. The CDR3 protein is CASSLSGGASHEQYF. The CDR3 DNA sequence: TGCGCCAGCAGCTTGTCAGGGGGCGCATCCCACGAGCAGTACTTC.

The rearrangement joins TRBV10-2 to TRBJ1-5; a possible D gene is TRBD1 (5 bases). Germline CDR1 is WSHSY and CDR2 is SAAADI. Trimming pared 4 bases from V and 3 bases from J, leaving 7 bases between. The CDR3 is 13 amino acids. The CDR3: CASSAQANQPQHF. DNA of the CDR3: TGCGCCAGCAGTGCACAGGCCAATCAGCCCCAGCATTTT.

The sample holds a few counts of this clone. The chain couples TRBV6-5 to TRBJ1-4; 11 positions match TRBD1. This CDR3 is built from 15 residues. Trimming removed 5 bases from V and 7 bases from J; junction bases left unmatched: 6. Germline-derived CDR1 and CDR2 are MNHEY and SVGAGI. The CDR3 DNA sequence: TGTGCCAGCAGTCCTGGACAGGGGGCGGCTGAAAAACTGTTTTTT. It yields the protein CASSPGQGAAEKLFF.

This clone came up a few times. The V gene is TRBV19, the J gene TRBJ1-2; tentatively, D is TRBD1 (6 bases). CDR3 length: 13 residues. The germline CDR1 and CDR2 sequences are LNHDA and SQIVND (reference sequence). V lost 8 bases and J lost 7, with 17 bases in between. CDR3 bases: TGTGCCAGTCTCGACAGGAAGAAAAGTGGCTACACCTTC. It specifies CASLDRKKSGYTF.

The chain combines TRBV7-6 with TRBJ2-3; TRBD1 might be the D (6 bases). Germline CDR1 reads SGHVS; CDR2 reads FNYEAQ. Trimming pared 5 bases from V and 2 bases from J, leaving 14 bases between. The CDR3 covers 15 residues. The CDR3 nucleotides read TGTGCCAGCAGCCGAGGGGGAACCTACACAGATACGCAGTATTTT. It encodes CASSRGGTYTDTQYF.

The rearrangement uses TRBV3-1 (or the pseudogene TRBV3-2) and TRBJ2-7; D remains unclear. The V gene lost 4 bases and the J gene lost 2 bases, with 21 bases spanning the gap. CDR1 is LGHDT, CDR2 YNNKEL, per germline (reference sequence). The CDR3 has 17 amino acids. The CDR3 spells CASSPYALLTRAYEQYF. The CDR3, as DNA: TGTGCCAGCAGCCCCTATGCCCTACTTACTCGGGCCTACGAGCAGTACTTC.

The CDR3 bases are TGCGCCAGCAGCCAATACGACAGGGCCTACGAGCAGTACTTC. Translating gives CASSQYDRAYEQYF. This chain connects TRBV4-1 to TRBJ2-7, with 7 positions matching TRBD1. Germline CDR1 and CDR2: MGHRA and YSYEKL. The CDR3 sequence is 14 residues long. The V and J ends lost 2 bases and 2 bases, in that order; junction bases with no gene match: 3.